The 3 T cell receptor beta chains below come from one sample, sequenced in a study of T cells in Graves' hyperthyroidism and ophthalmopathy. Amplification of TCR beta CDR3 regions was performed using RNA transcripts as template. Initially, a first-round RT-PCR of the TCR CDR3 employed the HTBI primer set. TCRdb independently ran MiXCR on the multiplex PCR reads; one entry per CDR3 protein. Seen here are 250,000 or so distinct CDR3 sequences, 16% observed once, and the top ten hold around 30%. The sequenced sample was blood. These receptors all come from a woman aged 18-29 years with Graves' ophthalmopathy.

Only a few counts were recorded for this clonotype. V and J are TRBV20-1 and TRBJ1-1; D is perhaps TRBD1 (5 bases). V gave up 5 bases and J gave up 4 bases, with 14 bases separating them. CDR1 is DFQATT, CDR2 SNEGSKA, per germline (reference sequence). The CDR3 length is 13 residues. In DNA, the CDR3 is TGCAGTGCTGTAACCCCAAGGGGCACTGAAGCTTTCTTT. Its translation: CSAVTPRGTEAFF.

This clonotype was counted a few times. CDR3 coding DNA: TGTGCCAGCAGTTTATCGGGGGAAATCTATGGCTACACCTTC. Translating it yields CASSLSGEIYGYTF. The chain uses TRBV27 and TRBJ1-2; the D gene is possibly TRBD1 (5 bases). This CDR3 region has 14 residues. CDR1 and CDR2 (germline): MNHEY, SMNVEV (reference sequence). Trimming removed 0 bases from V and 4 bases from J, with 9 bases in between.

This clonotype was seen repeatedly, ten times or more. V usage is TRBV5-1 and J usage is TRBJ2-7; 12 bases match TRBD2. V lost 4 bases and J lost 2; bases outside the gene matches: 4. Germline V gene sequence: CDR1 SGHRS, CDR2 YFSETQ. CDR3 length: 15 amino acids. DNA for the CDR3: TGCGCCAGCAGCACGACTAGCGGGAGAACCTACGAGCAGTACTTC. It yields the protein CASSTTSGRTYEQYF.